This T cell receptor (beta chain) originates from a study of T cell repertoires in cytomegalovirus infection. About the study: Alongside well-studied HLA-B-restricted CMV epitopes, recently identified HLA-C-restricted CMV epitopes were also used. CMV infection together with matching HLA type was indicated by public TCR beta signatures. Study-level findings and limits: Dominating the ex vivo response were TCR beta clonotypes that were CMV-specific and HLA-C-restricted.

Comment on this clonotype: Its antigen is currently unknown.

TCRdb ran MiXCR on the reads and lists one entry per CDR3 protein. The data show some 940,000 distinct CDR3 sequences, with roughly 30% seen just once and roughly 13% held by the top ten. V lost 0 bases and J 1 base, leaving 20 bases between the germline ends. This CDR3 is built from 19 residues. The chain has TRBV5-3 and TRBJ2-1; unclear D gene. TRBV5-3 is annotated as an ORF whose role is uncertain. The specimen comprised cultured CD8+ T cells from PBMCs, sampled from culture after CMV antigen stimulation. The receptor comes from a human donor in good health (CMV status not recorded). Some clones in this sample may be carry-over from other donors' samples. The CDR3 sequence is CARSLALRSAKVSYNEQFF. CDR3 nucleotide sequence: TGTGCCAGAAGCTTGGCCCTCCGATCGGCGAAGGTTTCCTACAATGAGCAGTTCTTC.